These T cell receptor beta chains were read from a single sample in a study of graft-versus-host responses after intestinal transplantation. Antigens of these TCRs are unknown. Profiled with immunoSEQ multiplex PCR; TCRdb holds only in-frame clones, not every one. The repertoire consists of about 110,000 clones, with roughly 95% occurring once and the leading ten covering 0.4% to 0.55%. Sequenced here: unstimulated CD8+ T cells sorted from spleen or lymph node cells, sampled before intestinal transplant. The receptors shown here come from a human donor who received an intestinal transplant. Each CDR3 is given with its conserved first and last residue. D genes are given only for firm matches. A clone size is listed for some rows: how often the clone was seen (once, few, many), or a class if it is expanded.

D,size,V,J,CDR3,DNA
-,-,TRBV19,TRBJ2-2,CASSIVPGRTGELFF,TGTGCCAGTAGTATAGTGCCGGGGCGGACCGGGGAGCTGTTTTTT
TRBD1,-,TRBV19,TRBJ1-1,CASSRQGMNTEAFF,TGTGCCAGTAGTCGACAGGGAATGAACACTGAAGCTTTCTTT
-,-,TRBV7-6,TRBJ2-1,CASSLVASSQFF,TGTGCCAGCAGCTTAGTGGCTTCTTCCCAGTTCTTC
-,once,TRBV11-2,TRBJ1-2,CASSFFELRPRGDGYTF,TGTGCCAGCAGCTTTTTTGAATTGCGACCACGGGGCGATGGCTACACCTTC
-,few,TRBV4-1,TRBJ2-1,CASSQEGGHNEQFF,TGCGCCAGCAGCCAAGAGGGAGGACACAATGAGCAGTTCTTC
-,-,TRBV30,TRBJ2-1,CAWSATGEQFF,TGTGCCTGGAGTGCGACGGGTGAGCAGTTCTTC
TRBD2,-,TRBV4-2,TRBJ2-3,CASSQATSGSSTDTQYF,TGTGCCAGCAGCCAAGCGACTAGCGGCTCTAGCACAGATACGCAGTATTTT
-,-,TRBV7-9,TRBJ2-1,CASSLVLGPSVFF,TGTGCCAGCAGCTTAGTTCTGGGCCCGTCGGTGTTCTTC
TRBD2,-,TRBV9,TRBJ2-1,CASSGLASYNEQFF,TGTGCCAGCAGTGGACTAGCCTCCTACAATGAGCAGTTCTTC
-,-,TRBV19,TRBJ1-5,CASSWTVNQPQHF,TGTGCCAGTAGCTGGACGGTCAATCAGCCCCAGCATTTT
-,-,TRBV27,TRBJ1-5,CASSEGSNQPQHF,TGTGCCAGCAGCGAGGGGTCCAATCAGCCCCAGCATTTT
TRBD1,few,TRBV7-9,TRBJ1-5,CASSDGQEWDQPQHF,TGTGCCAGCAGCGACGGACAGGAATGGGATCAGCCCCAGCATTTT
TRBD2,-,TRBV7-3,TRBJ2-1,CASSLLGLAGTRGHNEQFF,TGTGCCAGCAGCTTACTCGGGCTAGCGGGAACACGGGGCCACAATGAGCAGTTCTTC
-,-,TRBV7-8,TRBJ1-1,CASSLGDGGTSNTEAFF,TGTGCCAGCAGCTTAGGGGACGGCGGCACATCGAACACTGAAGCTTTCTTT
-,once,TRBV27,TRBJ2-1,CASSELGTHNEQFF,TGTGCCAGCAGTGAGCTAGGGACCCACAATGAGCAGTTCTTC
TRBD2,-,TRBV27,TRBJ2-2,CASSLMRARGAGELFF,TGTGCCAGCAGTTTAATGAGGGCCCGGGGGGCCGGGGAGCTGTTTTTT
-,-,TRBV6-5,TRBJ2-1,CASIRSGGSYNEQFF,TGTGCCAGCATCAGGTCGGGGGGCTCGTACAATGAGCAGTTCTTC
-,-,TRBV5-1,TRBJ2-7,CASSPGHTYEQYF,TGCGCCAGCAGCCCGGGACATACCTACGAGCAGTACTTC
-,-,TRBV9,TRBJ1-4,CASSAVQGQKLFF,TGTGCCAGCAGCGCAGTACAGGGCCAAAAACTGTTTTTT
-,once,TRBV7-3,TRBJ1-6,CASSRGSAGNSPLHF,TGTGCCAGCAGCCGAGGGTCGGCGGGAAATTCACCCCTCCACTTT
TRBD2,few,TRBV28,TRBJ2-1,CASSLRGRAGEQFF,TGTGCCAGCAGTTTACGTGGGAGGGCCGGTGAGCAGTTCTTC
-,-,TRBV15,TRBJ1-4,CATSRDPGQTAATNEKLFF,TGTGCCACCAGCAGAGACCCCGGACAGACGGCTGCAACTAATGAAAAACTGTTTTTT
-,once,TRBV14,TRBJ1-4,CASSPQRTALYEKLFF,TGTGCCAGCAGCCCGCAACGGACAGCCCTTTATGAAAAACTGTTTTTT
-,-,TRBV27,TRBJ2-3,CASSFTASTDTQYF,TGTGCCAGCAGTTTTACAGCTAGCACAGATACGCAGTATTTT
-,once,TRBV21-1,TRBJ2-2,CASSKGAGHDTGELFF,TGTGCCAGCAGCAAAGGGGCGGGACATGACACCGGGGAGCTGTTTTTT
-,-,TRBV13,TRBJ2-1,CASSLGDEQFF,TGTGCCAGCAGCTTGGGGGATGAGCAGTTCTTC
-,once,TRBV19,TRBJ2-7,CASSVQGSPEQYF,TGTGCCAGTAGTGTACAGGGTTCCCCCGAGCAGTACTTC
TRBD2,once,TRBV4-1,TRBJ2-1,CASSQVAGAKEEQFF,TGCGCCAGCAGCCAGGTAGCGGGAGCAAAAGAGGAGCAGTTCTTC
-,-,TRBV6-5,TRBJ2-7,CASSYSGGGGEQYF,TGTGCCAGCAGTTACTCGGGGGGAGGAGGCGAGCAGTACTTC
TRBD1,medium-sized,TRBV15,TRBJ2-3,CATSGGQGADTQYF,TGTGCCACCAGCGGGGGACAGGGGGCAGATACGCAGTATTTT
-,once,TRBV27,TRBJ2-7,CASSLGTAYEQYF,TGTGCCAGCAGTCTAGGGACGGCATACGAGCAGTACTTC
-,-,TRBV10-3,TRBJ1-5,CAISKGPIVQPQHF,TGTGCCATCAGTAAGGGCCCCATAGTTCAGCCCCAGCATTTT
-,-,TRBV5-8,TRBJ1-2,CASSPRQPYGYTF,TGTGCCAGCAGCCCGAGGCAGCCCTATGGCTACACCTTC
-,-,TRBV6-1,TRBJ1-1,CASGKVGGRTEAFF,TGTGCCAGCGGAAAGGTGGGGGGTCGGACTGAAGCTTTCTTT
TRBD2,-,TRBV9,TRBJ2-1,CASSGLGTSGGDEQFF,TGTGCCAGCAGCGGACTTGGGACTAGCGGGGGCGATGAGCAGTTCTTC
TRBD1,-,TRBV27,TRBJ2-1,CASTGGTIYNEQFF,TGTGCCAGCACAGGGGGCACGATCTACAATGAGCAGTTCTTC
TRBD2,-,TRBV9,TRBJ2-3,CASSVVPGEGISTDTQYF,TGTGCCAGCAGCGTAGTCCCCGGGGAGGGAATTAGCACAGATACGCAGTATTTT
-,-,TRBV6-5,TRBJ1-3,CASSSRTGSGNTIYF,TGTGCCAGCAGTTCCCGAACAGGGTCCGGAAACACCATATATTTT